The 26 T cell receptor beta chains reported below all come from one sample, sequenced in a study of T-cell reconstitution after alpha-beta-depleted transplantation in children. Unique molecular identifiers were incorporated when the TCRbeta library was constructed. TCRdb used MiXCR to reprocess the PCR reads, holding one entry per CDR3 protein. The sample consists of fewer than 750,000 distinct CDR3 sequences, roughly 27% of them appearing once. Sequences were derived from PBMCs, sampled before TCRalphabeta/CD19-depleted stem cell transplant. These TCRs come from a boy in the first two years of life with Wiskott-Aldrich syndrome, due to receive a stem cell transplant.

This clonotype turned up a few times. J is TRBJ2-2 and V is TRBV10-3; 10 nucleotides match TRBD2. The germline CDR1 and CDR2 sequences are ENHRY and SYGVKD. This CDR3 has 15 residues. V lost 4 bases and J lost 7; bases outside the gene matches: 6. In DNA, the CDR3 is TGTGCCATCAGTGTACTAGCGGGGCTCGGCGGGGAGCTGTTTTTT. This translates into CAISVLAGLGGELFF.

This clonotype was observed a handful of times. The rearrangement uses TRBV7-2 and TRBJ2-7; 11 nucleotides match TRBD2. Looked up from germline, CDR1 is SGHTA and CDR2 is FQGNSA. The junction had 8 bases not matched to a gene; V was cut back by 4 bases and J by 3 bases. The CDR3 contains 16 residues. The CDR3 loop is CASSSGLAVVYYEQYF. The CDR3 DNA follows: TGTGCCAGCAGCTCGGGACTAGCGGTCGTTTACTACGAGCAGTACTTC. Looking up the rest from reference TRBV7-2 and TRBJ2-7 gives the full variable domain: GAGVSQSPSNKVTEKGKDVELRCDPISGHTALYWYRQSLGQGLEFLIYFQGNSAPDKSGLPSDRFSAERTGGSVSTLTIQRTQQEDSAVYLCASSSGLAVVYYEQYFGPGTRLTVT.

The rearrangement uses TRBV4-2 and TRBJ2-2; D is uncertain. V was pared by 0 bases and J by 6 bases, with 5 bases between. Germline V gene lookup returns CDR1 LGHNA and CDR2 YNFKEQ. This CDR3 contains 13 residues. CDR3 nucleotides: TGTGCCAGCAGCCAAGAACTGGCCGGGGAGCTGTTTTTT. This encodes CASSQELAGELFF.

This clonotype was observed once. In DNA, the CDR3 is TGTGCCAGCAGTTTAAGGGCAGGAACGAAGAACACTGAAGCTTTCTTT. This sequence encodes CASSLRAGTKNTEAFF. This sequence joins TRBV12-3 or TRBV12-4 and TRBJ1-1; D gene ambiguous. The CDR3 length is 16 residues. V gave up 2 bases and J gave up 1 base, with 14 bases separating them.

J is TRBJ2-2 and V is TRBV29-1; 7 bases are a match to TRBD2. The ends lost 6 bases at V and 4 bases at J; junction bases unmatched: 5. Germline-derived CDR1 and CDR2 are SQVTM and ANQGSEA. CDR3 size: 13 residues. CDR3 DNA: TGCAGCGTGGCGGGAGTACTCACCGGGGAGCTGTTTTTT. This encodes CSVAGVLTGELFF.

This clonotype was found a few times. CDR3 nucleotides: TGTGCCAGCAGTTTATCCGGGCGGATCCAAGAGACCCAGTACTTC. Its translation is CASSLSGRIQETQYF. This chain links TRBV27 with TRBJ2-5; D ambiguous. Trimming took 0 bases from V and 1 from J, leaving 9 bases between them. Germline V lookup: CDR1 MNHEY, CDR2 SMNVEV (reference sequence). CDR3 length equals 15 residues.

There are many counts of this clonotype. An end of the junction does not agree with germline; a read error may underlie this. The rearrangement joins TRBV5-1 to TRBJ2-3; D is undetermined. This CDR3 is built from 13 residues. Germline CDR1 and CDR2: SGHRS and YFSETQ. The CDR3 protein is CASSFTGTDTQYF. CDR3 coding DNA: TGTGCCAGCAGCTTCACGGGCACAGATACGCAGTATTTT. Looking up the rest from reference TRBV5-1 and TRBJ2-3 gives the full variable domain: KAGVTQTPRYLIKTRGQQVTLSCSPISGHRSVSWYQQTPGQGLQFLFEYFSETQRNKGNFPGRFSGRQFSNSRSEMNVSTLELGDSALYLCASSFTGTDTQYFGPGTRLTVL.

The chain is built from TRBV6-1 and TRBJ2-4, with a tentative D call TRBD2 (6 bases). The CDR3 spans 19 residues. From germline, CDR1 is MNHNS and CDR2 SASEGT. Trimming shortened V by 2 bases and J by 0 bases, and 20 bases separated the two germline ends. Here the CDR3 reads CASSETPRYSGLAKNIQYF. CDR3 nucleotides: TGTGCCAGCAGTGAAACCCCTCGCTATAGCGGACTAGCCAAAAACATTCAGTACTTC.

This clonotype turned up a few times. This chain connects TRBV7-9 to TRBJ1-1; maybe TRBD1 (5 bases). V lost 4 bases and J lost 11, with 20 bases in between. The germline gives CDR1 SEHNR, CDR2 FQNEAQ (reference sequence). This CDR3 spans 14 amino acids. The CDR3 DNA reads as TGTGCCAGCAGCTCCCGGGACGGAAAATCGGAGGCTTTCTTT. Translation: CASSSRDGKSEAFF.

The CDR3 sequence: CSGGLAGPLVKQYF. The CDR3 nucleotides are TGCAGTGGGGGCCTAGCGGGGCCACTTGTAAAGCAGTACTTC. This chain links TRBV20-1 with TRBJ2-7; 9 positions match TRBD2. The CDR3 is 14 amino acids. Germline V gene sequence: CDR1 DFQATT, CDR2 SNEGSKA (reference sequence). V lost 7 bases, J lost 8 bases, and 15 bases stayed unmatched.

V usage is TRBV28 and J usage is TRBJ2-7; 11 nucleotides agree with TRBD1. Trimming took 3 bases from V and 6 from J; bases not matched to a gene: 10. This CDR3 comprises 16 residues. Germline V gene data show CDR1 as MDHEN and CDR2 as SYDVKM. The CDR3 reads CASSFSGTGGMGEQYF. The CDR3 region has the DNA TGTGCCAGCAGTTTTAGTGGGACAGGGGGAATGGGCGAGCAGTACTTC.

In this sample, this clonotype turned up a few times. The chain recombines TRBV7-8 with TRBJ2-7, with 9 positions matching TRBD2. CDR3 length: 16 amino acids. With V trimmed by 3 bases and J by 2 bases, 8 bases remained unmatched. The germline gives CDR1 SGHVS, CDR2 FQNEAQ. CDR3 nucleotide sequence: TGTGCCAGCAGCTTCACAGTAGCGGGAGTCCCCTACGAGCAGTACTTC. Its protein product is CASSFTVAGVPYEQYF.

For the CDR3, the DNA is TGTGCCAGCAGTGAATATCTGGGAGCCGGGGAGCTGTTTTTT. It yields the protein CASSEYLGAGELFF. V usage is TRBV25-1 and J usage is TRBJ2-2; D perhaps matches TRBD2 (5 bases). Germline V lookup: CDR1 MGHDK, CDR2 SYGVNS. Trimming pared 0 bases from V and 6 bases from J, leaving 8 bases between. The CDR3 is 14 amino acids. Filled out from reference TRBV25-1 and TRBJ2-2, the complete variable domain reads EADIYQTPRYLVIGTGKKITLECSQTMGHDKMYWYQQDPGMELHLIHYSYGVNSTEKGDLSSESTVSRIRTEHFPLTLESARPSHTSQYLCASSEYLGAGELFFGEGSRLTVL.

This sequence joins TRBV6-1 and TRBJ1-1; D is unresolved. V gave up 8 bases and J gave up 0 bases, with 10 bases separating them. The CDR3 is made up of 13 amino acids. Germline CDR1 reads MNHNS; CDR2 reads SASEGT. CDR3 sequence: CASATYMNTEAFF. CDR3 bases: TGTGCCAGCGCGACCTACATGAACACTGAAGCTTTCTTT.

The chain joins TRBV6-5 to TRBJ1-1; no definite D call. The V gene's germline CDR1 is MNHEY and CDR2 SVGAGI. Trimming cost V 4 bases and J 5 bases, with 11 bases left between them. The CDR3 is 13 residues long. In DNA, the CDR3 is TGTGCCAGCAGTTTAACCTACCTTACTGAAGCTTTCTTT. It specifies CASSLTYLTEAFF.

This clonotype was seen a few times. The chain links TRBV7-7 to TRBJ2-7; D possibly corresponds to TRBD1 (5 bases). The length of the CDR3 is 14 residues. V was shortened by 1 base and J by 6 bases, with 13 bases between the two germline ends. Germline V lookup: CDR1 SSHAT, CDR2 FNYEAQ (reference sequence). The CDR3 is CASSLGQGIGEQYF. In nucleotides, the CDR3 is TGTGCCAGCAGCTTAGGCCAGGGAATAGGCGAGCAGTACTTC.

The gene calls are TRBV20-1 and TRBJ1-1, with a weak D call TRBD1 (5 bases). The CDR3 runs 11 residues. The ends were cut back, 0 bases at V and 13 bases at J, with 12 bases in the middle. Germline V lookup: CDR1 DFQATT, CDR2 SNEGSKA (reference sequence). The CDR3 nucleotides are TGCAGTGCTAGAGATGGGGTCGGGGGTTTCTTT. Translating gives CSARDGVGGFF.

V and J are TRBV20-1 and TRBJ2-7; TRBD2 matches at 7 bases. There are 14 residues in the CDR3. After removal of 3 bases from V and 2 bases from J, the junction contained 7 bases not matched to a gene. Germline CDR1 reads DFQATT; CDR2 reads SNEGSKA (reference sequence). CDR3 residues: CSASASGWAYEQYF. The CDR3 nucleotides are TGCAGTGCTAGTGCTAGCGGTTGGGCCTACGAGCAGTACTTC.

The chain couples TRBV5-1 to TRBJ2-3; D not resolved. The length of the CDR3 is 16 residues. Germline loops: CDR1 SGHRS, CDR2 YFSETQ. V was clipped by 4 bases and J by 2 bases, with 17 bases between them. The CDR3 reads CASSPQGSVHTDTQYF. CDR3 nucleotides: TGCGCCAGCAGCCCCCAAGGAAGCGTGCACACAGATACGCAGTATTTT.

The rearrangement joins TRBV6-1 to TRBJ2-7, with D possibly TRBD2 on 6 matching bases. The CDR3 is made up of 16 amino acids. V gave up 7 bases and J gave up 1 base, with 20 bases separating them. Germline V gene data show CDR1 as MNHNS and CDR2 as SASEGT. The CDR3: CASIGLGSGRSYEQYF. CDR3 in DNA: TGTGCCAGCATTGGGCTGGGTAGCGGTCGTTCCTACGAGCAGTACTTC.

CDR3 nucleotides: TGTGCCACGAAATCCGGGACAGTCCCCAATGAGCAGTTCTTC. Amino acid sequence: CATKSGTVPNEQFF. The chain employs TRBV15 and TRBJ2-1, with TRBD1 matching 7 bases. The CDR3 contains 14 residues. V lost 9 bases, J lost 6 bases, and 11 bases stayed unmatched. CDR1 and CDR2 (germline): LNHNV, YYDKDF (reference sequence).

The rearrangement uses TRBV20-1 and TRBJ2-1; D uncertain. Trimming pared 3 bases from V and 7 bases from J, leaving 7 bases between. The CDR3 is 11 amino acids. Germline V CDR1 and CDR2: DFQATT, SNEGSKA (reference sequence). The CDR3 loop is CSARPANEQFF. The DNA for the CDR3 is TGCAGTGCTAGGCCGGCGAATGAGCAGTTCTTC.

In this sample, this clonotype turned up a few times. This chain connects TRBV20-1 to TRBJ2-3; tentative D call: TRBD2 (5 bases). Germline V gene sequence: CDR1 DFQATT, CDR2 SNEGSKA (reference sequence). V lost 1 base and J lost 4, with 9 bases in between. The CDR3 is made up of 13 amino acids. The CDR3 DNA is TGCAGTGCTAGAGTTACACTAGCAGATACGCAGTATTTT. Amino acid sequence: CSARVTLADTQYF.

This clonotype was detected only a few times. The CDR3 nucleotides read TGTGCCAGCAGTTGGACAGGGACGAACACTGAAGCTTTCTTT. As protein: CASSWTGTNTEAFF. The chain employs TRBV12-3 or TRBV12-4 and TRBJ1-1, with TRBD1 matching 8 bases. The CDR3 contains 14 residues. Trimming removed 4 bases from V and 1 base from J; junction bases left unmatched: 2.

This clonotype occurred a few times. This rearrangement joins TRBV5-1 to TRBJ2-3; 10 nucleotides align to TRBD2. V dropped 0 bases and J dropped 5; count of bases not matched to a gene: 6. Germline V lookup: CDR1 SGHRS, CDR2 YFSETQ. The CDR3 is made up of 16 amino acids. The CDR3 is CASSLEELAGVDTQYF. The DNA for the CDR3 is TGCGCCAGCAGCTTGGAGGAGCTAGCGGGAGTAGATACGCAGTATTTT.

This clonotype was observed a handful of times. The V and J genes are TRBV20-1 and TRBJ1-1; D might be TRBD1 (6 bases). The CDR3 loop spans 11 amino acids. In germline, CDR1 is DFQATT, CDR2 SNEGSKA (reference sequence). V was trimmed by 6 bases and J by 4 bases, leaving 9 bases between them. In nucleotides, the CDR3 is TGCAGTGCGACACAGGGCACTGAAGCTTTCTTT. Amino acids: CSATQGTEAFF.